The next 21 T cell receptor beta chains were all read from a single sample in a study of identical twins (TCRdb year 2016). Libraries came from 5' RACE. Instrument on record: Illumina HiSeq 2000. TCRdb ran its own pipeline on the public reads, namely fastp trimming at Q25 and MiXCR clone calling, and kept in-frame beta chains. Here each entry gathers all rows of one CDR3 protein and keeps the most common genes and DNA. The sample contains 550,000 to 700,000 distinct CDR3 sequences, less than 25% of them found a single time. Approximately 4.5% of the sample is taken by the ten largest. These sequences were also reported in another study, on T cells expressing NK-cell markers.

Material: PBMCs. These receptors were collected from a woman between 18 and 29 years old in good health.

V is TRBV29-1 and J is TRBJ1-1, with D uncertain. With 5 bases removed from V and 0 bases from J, the gap between germline ends came to 7 bases. The CDR3 spans 12 residues. Germline V lookup: CDR1 SQVTM, CDR2 ANQGSEA. CDR3 residues: CSVQHMNTEAFF. CDR3 DNA sequence: TGCAGCGTTCAACATATGAACACTGAAGCTTTCTTT.

This sequence joins TRBV9 and TRBJ2-3; D is perhaps TRBD1 (5 bases). Trimming removed 1 base at V and 0 bases at J, with 12 bases between. CDR3 length: 16 residues. The germline gives CDR1 SGDLS, CDR2 YYNGEE. This CDR3 reads CASSVLGAYSTDTQYF. For the CDR3, the DNA is TGTGCCAGCAGCGTACTTGGGGCGTATAGCACAGATACGCAGTATTTT.

In this sample, this clonotype turned up a few times. This chain connects TRBV5-1 to TRBJ1-2; 9 bases match TRBD1. The CDR3 consists of 18 residues. The V gene's germline CDR1 is SGHRS and CDR2 YFSETQ. After removal of 1 base from V and 2 bases from J, the junction contained 12 bases not matched to a gene. CDR3 bases: TGCGCCAGCAGCTTGTTACGGCCTTCCGGGACAGGGAACTATGGCTACACCTTC. It encodes CASSLLRPSGTGNYGYTF.

This clonotype occurred a few times. The gene calls are TRBV29-1 and TRBJ1-1; D gene unclear. CDR1 SQVTM and CDR2 ANQGSEA come from the germline V gene. The CDR3 runs to 11 residues. DNA for the CDR3: TGCCCCAGAGGCCCGAACACTGAAGCTTTCTTT. Amino acids: CPRGPNTEAFF.

This clonotype was seen more than once but under ten times. J is TRBJ2-7 and V is TRBV4-3; weak D call: TRBD2 (5 bases). Germline values: CDR1 LGHNA, CDR2 YSLEER. This CDR3 contains 15 residues. The V and J ends lost 5 bases and 0 bases respectively, with 14 bases between them. The CDR3 DNA is TGCGCCAGCAGCGCTCGACCGGGATCCTCCTACGAGCAGTACTTC. Its translation is CASSARPGSSYEQYF.

This clonotype was counted only a few times. The J gene is TRBJ2-3, the V gene TRBV10-3; tentatively, D is TRBD1 or TRBD2 (6 bases each). Germline V gene lookup returns CDR1 ENHRY and CDR2 SYGVKD. V lost 10 bases, J lost 0 bases, and 20 bases lay in between. This CDR3 comprises 16 residues. The chain's CDR3 is CATSRGGLTSTDTQYF. The CDR3 DNA follows: TGTGCCACCTCCAGAGGGGGACTCACTAGCACAGATACGCAGTATTTT.

This clonotype was found a few times. This rearrangement joins TRBV6-5 to TRBJ2-1, with a possible D match to TRBD2 (6 bases). Germline CDR1 is MNHEY and CDR2 is SVGAGI. This CDR3 contains 12 residues. V lost 6 bases, J lost 4 bases, and 7 bases lay in between. This CDR3 is CASRSGYNEQFF. The CDR3 nucleotides are TGTGCCAGCAGAAGCGGGTACAATGAGCAGTTCTTC.

The rearrangement uses TRBV5-1 and TRBJ1-1; D possibly corresponds to TRBD1 (5 bases). In germline, CDR1 is SGHRS, CDR2 YFSETQ. The CDR3 is 11 amino acids. Trimming removed 10 bases from V and 6 bases from J, with 13 bases in between. DNA of the CDR3: TGCGCCTTCGGGGGAGTGTCTGAAGCTTTCTTT. This encodes CAFGGVSEAFF.

The chain carries TRBV20-1 and TRBJ2-1, with TRBD2 matching over 14 bases. The CDR3 spans 14 residues. Trimming at V came to 5 bases and at J to 5 bases, leaving 2 bases not matched to a gene. Germline V lookup: CDR1 DFQATT, CDR2 SNEGSKA (reference sequence). The CDR3 nucleotides are TGCAGTGCTGGACTAGCGGGGGGAAACAATGAGCAGTTCTTC. Its protein is CSAGLAGGNNEQFF.

This clonotype was seen only a few times. The rearrangement joins TRBV10-3 to TRBJ2-1; D is perhaps TRBD2 (5 bases). The CDR3 runs 15 residues. Deletions cut 3 bases from V and 0 bases from J, with 9 bases between. The germline V gene has CDR1 ENHRY and CDR2 SYGVKD. Here the CDR3 reads CAISELGSSYNEQFF. Written as DNA, the CDR3 is TGTGCCATCAGTGAACTAGGGAGCTCCTACAATGAGCAGTTCTTC.

V usage is TRBV2 and J usage is TRBJ2-1; D perhaps matches TRBD2 (6 bases). With 3 bases removed from V and 8 bases from J, the gap between germline ends came to 17 bases. There are 15 residues in the CDR3. Germline V gives CDR1 SNHLY, CDR2 FYNNEI. The CDR3 nucleotides read TGTGCCAGCAGTGATCACGGGAGTGTCGCCCATGAGCAGTTCTTC. This translates into CASSDHGSVAHEQFF.

DNA of the CDR3: TGTGCCATCAGTGGGGGCGGTAGCACAGATACGCAGTATTTT. It specifies CAISGGGSTDTQYF. This chain uses TRBV10-3 with TRBJ2-3, with D perhaps TRBD1 (5 bases). In germline, CDR1 is ENHRY, CDR2 SYGVKD. The CDR3 is 14 amino acids. Trimming pared 4 bases from V and 0 bases from J, leaving 8 bases between.

This clonotype was found a few times. The rearrangement uses TRBV6-1 and TRBJ1-1; 7 nucleotides align to TRBD1. V shed 9 bases, J shed 6 bases, and the junction held 10 bases outside the gene matches. The germline gives CDR1 MNHNS, CDR2 SASEGT. This CDR3 comprises 13 residues. CDR3: CASNYRGSAEAFF. The CDR3, as DNA: TGTGCCAGTAACTACAGGGGAAGCGCTGAAGCTTTCTTT.

The genes are TRBV2 and TRBJ2-2; tentative D call: TRBD1 (7 bases). The CDR3 has 13 residues. CDR1 is SNHLY, CDR2 FYNNEI, per germline. Trimming left V 10 bases short and J 5 bases short, with 14 bases between. CDR3 nucleotides: TGTGCCACCCGTTCAGGGGGGACCGGGGAGCTGTTTTTT. Translating it yields CATRSGGTGELFF.

The gene calls are TRBV7-8 and TRBJ2-7; D uncertain. This CDR3 has 13 amino acids. Germline values: CDR1 SGHVS, CDR2 FQNEAQ. Deletions cut 5 bases from V and 2 bases from J, with 10 bases between. CDR3 loop: CASSPQLPYEQYF. The CDR3 DNA is TGTGCCAGCAGCCCGCAATTGCCCTACGAGCAGTACTTC.

The sample holds many counts of this clonotype. The genes are TRBV5-1 and TRBJ1-1, with D possibly matching TRBD1 (5 bases). The CDR3 covers 13 residues. The germline CDR1 and CDR2 sequences are SGHRS and YFSETQ. V lost 1 base to trimming and J lost 4 bases, with 8 bases between them. This CDR3 is CASSLNQGTEAFF. The CDR3 nucleotides are TGCGCCAGCAGCTTGAATCAGGGCACTGAAGCTTTCTTT.

This chain connects TRBV6-2 or TRBV6-3 to TRBJ2-2, with a weak D call TRBD2 (5 bases). Germline CDR1 reads MNHEY; CDR2 reads SVGEGT. This CDR3 region has 14 residues. Trimming pared 10 bases from V and 6 bases from J, leaving 18 bases between. The CDR3 nucleotides are TGTGCCACGCGACGAGGGAGTAACGCCGGGGAGCTGTTTTTT. Amino acids: CATRRGSNAGELFF.

In its sample, this clonotype was seen a few times. The CDR3 DNA is TGTGCCAGCAGCTCGACCAGCGGGAGTAAAGATACGCAGTATTTT. Its protein is CASSSTSGSKDTQYF. The V and J genes are TRBV7-8 and TRBJ2-3; TRBD2 matches at 8 bases. The CDR3 is made up of 15 amino acids. Germline trimming cut 4 bases from V and 5 bases from J; bases unmatched to any gene: 8. The germline CDR1 and CDR2 sequences are SGHVS and FQNEAQ.

The genes are TRBV12-3 or TRBV12-4 and TRBJ2-1; tentatively, D is TRBD1 or TRBD2 (6 bases each). The CDR3 loop spans 15 amino acids. V gave up 8 bases and J gave up 0 bases, with 14 bases separating them. The CDR3 bases are TGTGCCAGCGGGGGGCTAGTTGGCTCCTACAATGAGCAGTTCTTC. Its translation: CASGGLVGSYNEQFF.

The sample holds a few counts of this clonotype. The chain employs TRBV12-3 or TRBV12-4 and TRBJ1-6; the match to TRBD1 covers 7 bases. V trimming: 5 bases; J trimming: 6 bases; junction bases outside the gene matches: 7. There are 15 residues in the CDR3. CDR3 amino acids: CASSLSGTVNSPLHF. The CDR3 DNA reads as TGTGCCAGCAGTCTAAGCGGGACAGTTAATTCACCCCTCCACTTT.

This clonotype was seen a handful of times. This sequence joins TRBV5-1 and TRBJ2-7; weak D call: TRBD1 (6 bases). The CDR3 has 13 amino acids. V dropped 4 bases and J dropped 0 bases, with 8 bases sitting between them. Germline-derived CDR1 and CDR2 are SGHRS and YFSETQ. The CDR3 loop is CASSEQGSYEQYF. CDR3 nucleotide sequence: TGCGCCAGCAGCGAACAGGGCTCCTACGAGCAGTACTTC.